This T cell receptor beta chain was profiled in a study of cytomegalovirus exposure and HLA in healthy donors. Amplification used 60 Vbeta primers and 13 Jbeta primers. Using immunoSEQ multiplex PCR, the repertoire was profiled, and TCRdb retains in-frame clones only, with some absent. This table holds fewer than 250,000 clones, about 80% found once. This CDR3 has 18 residues. Trimming removed 3 bases from V and 5 bases from J, with 25 bases in between. The germline CDR1 and CDR2 sequences are SGHTA and FQGNSA. In the case of this clone: Its specificity is not known.

The study, taken as a whole, reports: Reportedly, a later analysis found an Asian-associated ancestry cluster had fewer N-insertions than the approximately 640-donor mean. The authors judged a highly shared variant cluster likely a sequencing artifact. Specificity of a few CMV-associated chains for CMV antigens was verified in vitro. Previously analyzed data showed that most TCR beta V segments were productive at a frequency of about 87% or about 30%.

Sequencing was carried out using PBMCs. V usage is TRBV7-2 and J usage is TRBJ2-5, with unresolved D. The receptor was derived from a middle-aged woman in good health and CMV-seronegative. The CDR3 spells CASSLGLVGVGVQETQYF. The DNA of the CDR3 is TGTGCCAGCAGCTTGGGTTTAGTGGGCGTCGGCGTCCAGGAGACCCAGTACTTC.